This entry features one TCR beta chain sequence. Its cognate antigen is unknown. The CDR3 extends over 15 amino acids. V lost 8 bases, J lost 0 bases, and 14 bases lay in between. Germline V gene lookup returns CDR1 MDHEN and CDR2 SYDVKM. The PCR had 60 Vbeta and 13 Jbeta primers. Clones were read by immunoSEQ multiplex PCR, and TCRdb kept only the in-frame ones, dropping some. This sample has about 77,000 clones, with over 60% found just once. The sample comes from a study of cytomegalovirus exposure and HLA in healthy donors. Study-level results: CMV serostatus was the sole immune exposure information available. There were a few CMV-associated chains whose specificity for CMV antigens was confirmed in vitro.

This receptor was identified in a man in his forties or fifties in good health and CMV-seronegative. The chain carries TRBV28 and TRBJ2-1; weak D call: TRBD2 (5 bases). What was sequenced was PBMCs. This chain's CDR3 is CASQHRRDSYNEQFF. DNA for the CDR3: TGTGCCAGCCAGCACAGACGGGACTCCTACAATGAGCAGTTCTTC.